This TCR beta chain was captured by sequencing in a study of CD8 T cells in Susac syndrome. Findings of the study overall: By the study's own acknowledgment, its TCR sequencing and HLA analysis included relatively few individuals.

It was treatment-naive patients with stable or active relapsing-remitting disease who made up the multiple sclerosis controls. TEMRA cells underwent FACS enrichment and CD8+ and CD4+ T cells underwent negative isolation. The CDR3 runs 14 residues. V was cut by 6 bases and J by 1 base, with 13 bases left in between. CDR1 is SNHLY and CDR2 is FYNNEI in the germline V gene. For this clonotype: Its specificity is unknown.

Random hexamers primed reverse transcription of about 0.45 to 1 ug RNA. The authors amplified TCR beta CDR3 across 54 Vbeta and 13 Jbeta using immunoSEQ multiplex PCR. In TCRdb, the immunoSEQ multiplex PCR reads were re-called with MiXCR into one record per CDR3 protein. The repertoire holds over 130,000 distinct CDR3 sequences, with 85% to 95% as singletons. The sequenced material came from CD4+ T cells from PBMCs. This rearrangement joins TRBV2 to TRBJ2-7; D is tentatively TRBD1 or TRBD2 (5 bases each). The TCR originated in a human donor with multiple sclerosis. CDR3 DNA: TGTGCCAGCAGCTCCGGGACGACGTCCTACGAGCAGTACTTC. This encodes CASSSGTTSYEQYF.